This TCR beta chain appears in the sequencing data of a study of shared clonotypes between healthy human individuals. Naive CD8 cells comprised CD45RO-negative, CCR7-positively selected cells, excluding terminally differentiated effector memory CD45RA+ cells. Measured with immunoSEQ multiplex PCR; TCRdb has only the in-frame clones, and not every one. The sample yields some 2.1 million clones, roughly 95% seen once. On this clone: What it recognizes is unknown. Different DNA sequences within this sample yield the same CDR3.

Study-wide results and limits: Among donors, the sharing of clonotypes was expected to be influenced by sequencing depth.

The sequencing input was naive CD8+ T cells from PBMCs. The receptor comes from a man younger than 35 in good health. Some clones in this sample may be carry-over from other donors' samples.

DNA for the CDR3: TGTGCCAGCAGCGAGGGGGGAGGTACTGAAGCTTTCTTT. Residues: CASSEGGGTEAFF. This chain connects TRBV9 to TRBJ1-1; D possibly corresponds to TRBD1 (6 bases). The CDR3 totals 13 residues. Germline V CDR1 and CDR2: SGDLS, YYNGEE. V lost 3 bases and J lost 5, with 11 bases in between.